The clone carrying this T cell receptor (beta chain) has a count of ten or more. As yet, its antigen is unknown. This sample was included in a study of T cells in Graves' hyperthyroidism and ophthalmopathy. As for the study in general: Before treatment of any kind, peripheral blood was taken at initial diagnosis.

General study results and limits: Among clonotypes expanded in thyroid above 0.001, most were also found in blood. Stable hyperthyroidism and ophthalmopathy were separated using 13 V-J signatures.

The CDR3 is 15 residues long. Looked up from germline, CDR1 is MNHEY and CDR2 is SMNVEV (reference sequence). V lost 0 bases and J lost 6, with 14 bases in between. Newly diagnosed patients aged 18 to 65 had hyperthyroidism of under 2 months' duration. TCR beta CDR3 regions were amplified from RNA transcripts. The HTBI primer set served for first-round RT-PCR of the TCR CDR3. TCRdb re-called the multiplex PCR reads through MiXCR, storing one row per CDR3 protein. Of some 600,000 distinct CDR3 sequences in the sample, approximately 14% are singletons; the top ten hold 5.8%. Sequenced material: blood. The rearrangement uses TRBV27 and TRBJ1-1; possibly TRBD1 for D (5 bases). The receptor's source is a woman in her twenties or thirties with Graves' hyperthyroidism that later progressed to Graves' ophthalmopathy. The CDR3 coding sequence is TGTGCCAGCAGTTTATCATACCAAGCCAGGGCTGAAGCTTTCTTT. Translating it yields CASSLSYQARAEAFF.